A selection of T cell receptor beta chains follows, all from one sample in a study of shared clonotypes between healthy human individuals. Sequenced by immunoSEQ multiplex PCR; TCRdb stores in-frame clones only, minus some. The data hold about 640,000 clones, with around 72% observed a single time. Sequencing was carried out using memory CD4+ T cells sorted from blood. The receptors stem from a woman in her thirties in good health. The conserved cysteine and the conserved F or W are not part of the CDR3 here.

ASSLQLAGATGEQY TRBJ2-7 TRBV7-2
ASSPRGRAFGQETQY TRBJ2-5 TRBV7-3
ASSFYSNQPQH TRBJ1-5 TRBV7-8
ASSSLSDTGELF TRBJ2-2 TRBV7-7
ASSRYDYEQY TRBJ2-7 TRBV5-1
ASSYSVGEETQY TRBJ2-5 TRBV6-5
ATSRAGETQY TRBJ2-5 TRBV15
ASSRDSSSYEQY TRBJ2-7 TRBV18
ASSLGAASSYNEQF TRBJ2-1 TRBV7-3
ASASGTGAGELF TRBJ2-2 TRBV6-1
ASSTYGANNEQF TRBJ2-1 TRBV5-1
ASSQGAGGAGGPRNEQF TRBJ2-1 TRBV4-1
ASSTQMNTEAF TRBJ1-1 TRBV19
ASSPAGGSTEAF TRBJ1-1 TRBV18
ASRVTGEAYEQY TRBJ2-7 TRBV6-5
ASSVDRPPYNEQF TRBJ2-1 TRBV18
ASSFSSSGRVVWVRTGELF TRBJ2-2 TRBV28
SVLIDLGEQY TRBJ2-7 TRBV29-1
ASSFIREGEQY TRBJ2-7 TRBV7-9
ASSVTGREGGYT TRBJ1-2 TRBV6-1
ASSFGDRDSYEQY TRBJ2-7 TRBV5-1
ASRGSGPYTDTQY TRBJ2-3 TRBV25-1
ASSYSFLQPQH TRBJ1-5 TRBV6-6
ASSLGQGPYEQY NA TRBV5-1
ASSQGFGVTNEKLF TRBJ1-4 TRBV14
ASSNRVAGGPTDTQY TRBJ2-3 TRBV11-3
ASSRDAGSGAF TRBJ1-1 TRBV11-3
ASSAGTGGFPHEQY TRBJ2-7 TRBV19
ASSRLAGAYNEQF TRBJ2-1 TRBV6-4
ASRRTTSTDTQY TRBJ2-3 TRBV28
ATSPYEQY TRBJ2-7 TRBV6-1
ASSTRTSPITGELF TRBJ2-2 TRBV19
ASSSSYNNEQF TRBJ2-1 TRBV7-6
ASSVAGPTATYNEQF TRBJ2-1 TRBV4-2
ASSSKDSYEQY NA TRBV7-3
ASRSRGDQPQH TRBJ1-5 TRBV6-5
ASSPPGTTGHEQY TRBJ2-7 TRBV28
ATSTIRTRGANGYT TRBJ1-2 TRBV15
ASSLEDGNGELF TRBJ2-2 TRBV11-2
ASSLSGAAERA TRBJ1-1 TRBV27
ASSVGQGADYGYT TRBJ1-2 TRBV9
ASSLKDFTDTQY TRBJ2-3 TRBV7-9